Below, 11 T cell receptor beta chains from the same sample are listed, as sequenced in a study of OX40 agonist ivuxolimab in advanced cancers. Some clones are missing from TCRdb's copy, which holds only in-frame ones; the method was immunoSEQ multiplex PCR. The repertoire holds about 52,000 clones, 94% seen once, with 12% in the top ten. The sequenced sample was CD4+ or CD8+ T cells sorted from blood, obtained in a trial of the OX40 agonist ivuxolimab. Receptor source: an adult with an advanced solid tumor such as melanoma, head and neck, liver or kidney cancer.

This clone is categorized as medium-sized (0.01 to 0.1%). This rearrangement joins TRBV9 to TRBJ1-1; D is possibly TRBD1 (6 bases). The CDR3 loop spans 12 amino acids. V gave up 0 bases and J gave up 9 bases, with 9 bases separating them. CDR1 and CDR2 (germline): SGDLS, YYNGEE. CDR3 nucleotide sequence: TGTGCCAGCAGCGTAGGTACAGGGAAAGCTTTCTTT. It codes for CASSVGTGKAFF.

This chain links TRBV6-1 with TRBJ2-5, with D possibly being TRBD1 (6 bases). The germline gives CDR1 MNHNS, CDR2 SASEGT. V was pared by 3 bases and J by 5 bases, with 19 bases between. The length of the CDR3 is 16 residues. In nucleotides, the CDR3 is TGTGCCAGCAGTGATGATGTGGGGGCAGTTCGGGAGACCCAGTACTTC. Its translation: CASSDDVGAVRETQYF.

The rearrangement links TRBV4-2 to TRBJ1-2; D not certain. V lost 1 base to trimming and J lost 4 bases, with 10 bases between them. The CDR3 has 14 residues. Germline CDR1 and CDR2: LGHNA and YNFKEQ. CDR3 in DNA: TGTGCCAGCAGCCAAGCGGGAACCTCCTATGGCTACACCTTC. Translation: CASSQAGTSYGYTF.

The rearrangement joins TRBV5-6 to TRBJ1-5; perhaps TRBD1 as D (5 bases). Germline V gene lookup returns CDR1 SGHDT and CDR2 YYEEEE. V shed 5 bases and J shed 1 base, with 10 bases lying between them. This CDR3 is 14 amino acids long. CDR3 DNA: TGTGCCAGCAGTTATGAGGGGAGCAATCAGCCCCAGCATTTT. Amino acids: CASSYEGSNQPQHF.

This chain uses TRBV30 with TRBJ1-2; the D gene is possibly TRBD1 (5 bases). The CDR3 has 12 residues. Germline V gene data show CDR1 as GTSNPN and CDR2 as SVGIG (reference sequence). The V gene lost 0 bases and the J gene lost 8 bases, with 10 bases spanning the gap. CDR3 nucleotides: TGTGCCTGGAGTGTTGGGGGGTTCGGCTACACCTTC. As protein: CAWSVGGFGYTF.

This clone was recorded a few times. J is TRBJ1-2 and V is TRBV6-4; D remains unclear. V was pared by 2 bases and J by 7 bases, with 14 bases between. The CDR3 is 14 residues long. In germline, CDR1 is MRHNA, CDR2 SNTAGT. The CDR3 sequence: CASSDAAGSGGYTF. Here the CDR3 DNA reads TGTGCCAGCAGTGACGCGGCGGGTTCAGGTGGCTACACCTTC.

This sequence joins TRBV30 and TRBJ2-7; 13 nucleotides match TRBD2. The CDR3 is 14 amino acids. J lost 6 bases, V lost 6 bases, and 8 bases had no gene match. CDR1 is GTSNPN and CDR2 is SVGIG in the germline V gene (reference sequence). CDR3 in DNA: TGTGCCTGTGAGGGACTAGCGGGAACCAGCGAGCAGTACTTC. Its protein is CACEGLAGTSEQYF.

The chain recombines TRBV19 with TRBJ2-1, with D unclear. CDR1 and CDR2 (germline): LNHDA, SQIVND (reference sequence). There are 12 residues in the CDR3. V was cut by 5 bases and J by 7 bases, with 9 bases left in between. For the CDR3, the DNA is TGTGCCAGTAGTGTCAGTCTAAATGAGCAGTTCTTC. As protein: CASSVSLNEQFF.

The CDR3 DNA follows: TGTGCCAGCAGCTTAGGGACGCGGGCCGGCGAGCAGTACTTC. It codes for CASSLGTRAGEQYF. This rearrangement joins TRBV11-2 to TRBJ2-7; D perhaps matches TRBD2 (5 bases). CDR3 length equals 14 residues. Germline values: CDR1 SGHAT, CDR2 FQNNGV. Trimming shortened V by 1 base and J by 6 bases, and 13 bases separated the two germline ends. Looking up the rest from reference TRBV11-2 and TRBJ2-7 gives the full variable domain: EAGVAQSPRYKIIEKRQSVAFWCNPISGHATLYWYQQILGQGPKLLIQFQNNGVVDDSQLPKDRFSAERLKGVDSTLKIQPAKLEDSAVYLCASSLGTRAGEQYFGPGTRLTVT.

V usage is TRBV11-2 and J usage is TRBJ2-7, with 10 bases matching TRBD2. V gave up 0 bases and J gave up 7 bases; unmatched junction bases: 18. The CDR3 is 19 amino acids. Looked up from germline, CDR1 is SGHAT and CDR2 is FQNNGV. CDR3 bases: TGTGCCAGCAGCTTAGATAAGGCTAGCGGGAGTTTTCCAACGGGGGAGCAGTACTTC. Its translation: CASSLDKASGSFPTGEQYF. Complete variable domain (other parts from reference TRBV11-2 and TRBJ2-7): EAGVAQSPRYKIIEKRQSVAFWCNPISGHATLYWYQQILGQGPKLLIQFQNNGVVDDSQLPKDRFSAERLKGVDSTLKIQPAKLEDSAVYLCASSLDKASGSFPTGEQYFGPGTRLTVT.

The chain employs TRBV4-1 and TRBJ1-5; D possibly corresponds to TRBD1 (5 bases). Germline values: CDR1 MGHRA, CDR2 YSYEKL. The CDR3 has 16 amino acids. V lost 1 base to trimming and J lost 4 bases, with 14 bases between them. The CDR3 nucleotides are TGCGCCAGCAGCCAAGGGGGGGGGTTCGGGAATCAGCCCCAGCATTTT. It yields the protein CASSQGGGFGNQPQHF.